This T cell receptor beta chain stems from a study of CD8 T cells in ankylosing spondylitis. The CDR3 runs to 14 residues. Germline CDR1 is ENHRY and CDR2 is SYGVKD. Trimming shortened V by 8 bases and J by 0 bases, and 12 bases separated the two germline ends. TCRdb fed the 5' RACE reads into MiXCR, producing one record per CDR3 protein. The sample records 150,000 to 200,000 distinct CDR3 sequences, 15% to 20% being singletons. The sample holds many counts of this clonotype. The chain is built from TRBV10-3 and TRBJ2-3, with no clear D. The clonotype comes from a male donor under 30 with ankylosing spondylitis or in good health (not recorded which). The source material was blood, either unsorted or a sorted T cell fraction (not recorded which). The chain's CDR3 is CAIGGELSTDTQYF. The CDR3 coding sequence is TGTGCCATCGGTGGGGAACTAAGCACAGATACGCAGTATTTT.